A selection of T cell receptor beta chains follows, all from one sample in a study of vaccination effects on CD4 cells after COVID-19. TCRdb keeps only in-frame clones here, not all; method: immunoSEQ multiplex PCR. Here the sample spans 30,000 to 35,000 clones, roughly 72% being singletons. The antigens these receptors bind are not known. Source: CD4+ T cells from PBMCs cultured with HCoV-OC43 spike peptides, taken before COVID-19 vaccination. The receptors here all came from a human donor who received a COVID-19 vaccine. The CDR3 runs from the conserved cysteine through the conserved F or W. D genes are given only for firm matches. The size field is filled for only some rows; it gives once, few, many or a size class.

>TRBJ1-2|few|.|TRBV23-1
CASSQGCGPNYGYTF
TGCGCCAGCAGTCAAGGCTGCGGTCCTAACTATGGCTACACCTTC
>TRBJ1-4|.|TRBD1|TRBV11-2
CASSLWGQTNEKLFF
TGTGCCAGCAGCTTATGGGGACAGACAAATGAAAAACTGTTTTTT
>TRBJ1-2|.|.|TRBV27
CASGRLPLRDPNYGYTF
TGTGCCAGCGGACGATTGCCACTCAGGGACCCAAACTATGGCTACACCTTC
>TRBJ1-2|.|TRBD1|TRBV4-2
CASSQATGKIYGYTF
TGTGCCAGCAGCCAAGCGACAGGGAAAATCTATGGCTACACCTTC
>TRBJ1-6|.|.|TRBV2
CASRVQDTNNSPLHF
TGTGCCAGCAGGGTCCAGGACACCAATAATTCACCCCTCCACTTT
>TRBJ1-6|.|.|TRBV27
CASSWDTNNSPLHF
TGTGCCAGCAGTTGGGACACGAATAATTCACCCCTCCACTTT
>TRBJ2-7|.|.|TRBV5-1
CASSLLMGSQIYEQYF
TGCGCCAGCAGCTTGTTAATGGGATCCCAAATCTACGAGCAGTACTTC
>TRBJ1-2|.|TRBD1|TRBV3-1/TRBV3-2
CASSQDGDRYGYTF
TGTGCCAGCAGCCAAGATGGGGACAGGTATGGCTACACCTTC
>TRBJ2-7|.|TRBD1|TRBV6-5
CASMGTGKIYEQYF
TGTGCCAGCATGGGGACAGGGAAGATCTACGAGCAGTACTTC
>TRBJ2-5|.|.|TRBV7-8
CASSRERRTVVQETQYF
TGTGCCAGCAGCCGAGAGAGACGGACAGTGGTCCAAGAGACCCAGTACTTC
>TRBJ2-1|.|TRBD1|TRBV6-4
CASSPGGQINEQFF
TGTGCCAGCAGCCCAGGGGGACAGATCAATGAGCAGTTCTTC
>TRBJ2-7|few|.|TRBV3-1/TRBV3-2
CASSRGLYEQYF
TGTGCCAGCAGCCGCGGACTATACGAGCAGTACTTC
>TRBJ1-1|few|TRBD1|TRBV5-1
CASNPGQGARYTEAFF
TGCGCCAGCAACCCCGGACAGGGGGCGCGGTACACTGAAGCTTTCTTT
>TRBJ2-7|.|.|TRBV12-3/TRBV12-4
CASSLGRSEQYF
TGTGCCAGCAGTTTAGGCAGGTCCGAGCAGTACTTC
>TRBJ1-5|.|.|TRBV6-6
CASSSQSGSNQPQHF
TGTGCCAGCAGTTCCCAGTCAGGTAGCAATCAGCCCCAGCATTTT
>TRBJ2-2|.|.|TRBV7-2
CASSSPVRGTGNTGELFF
TGTGCCAGCAGCTCCCCCGTCCGGGGGACCGGCAACACCGGGGAGCTGTTTTTT
>TRBJ2-7|.|TRBD1|TRBV6-1
CASSEMGTGSYEQYF
TGTGCCAGCAGTGAAATGGGGACAGGGTCCTACGAGCAGTACTTC
>TRBJ1-2|.|TRBD1|TRBV15
CATSRDRGQGVYGYTF
TGTGCCACCAGCAGAGACCGAGGACAGGGGGTCTATGGCTACACCTTC
>TRBJ1-6|.|TRBD1|TRBV6-5
CASSLDRFNSPLHF
TGTGCCAGCAGTTTGGACAGGTTCAATTCACCCCTCCACTTT
>TRBJ2-3|.|.|TRBV3-1/TRBV3-2
CASSQATDLTDTQYF
TGTGCCAGCAGCCAAGCGACAGATCTCACAGATACGCAGTATTTT
>TRBJ2-7|once|TRBD1|TRBV5-4
CASSLGRTGGYNEQYF
TGTGCCAGCAGCTTGGGGCGGACAGGGGGCTACAACGAGCAGTACTTC
>TRBJ1-2|.|.|TRBV7-2
CASSFREANYGYTF
TGTGCCAGCAGCTTCCGGGAGGCTAACTATGGCTACACCTTC
>TRBJ1-5|few|TRBD1|TRBV19
CASSSPGDRVNQPQHF
TGTGCCAGTAGTAGCCCGGGGGACAGGGTTAATCAGCCCCAGCATTTT
>TRBJ1-2|few|TRBD1|TRBV4-2
CASSQATGGINYGYTF
TGTGCCAGCAGCCAAGCGACAGGGGGCATCAACTATGGCTACACCTTC
>TRBJ1-6|.|.|TRBV6-5
CASREGNYNSPLHF
TGTGCCAGCCGGGAGGGGAATTATAATTCACCCCTCCACTTT
>TRBJ2-7|.|.|TRBV28
CASSSFTAGVYEQYF
TGTGCCAGCAGTTCTTTCACCGCCGGAGTCTACGAGCAGTACTTC
>TRBJ1-2|.|TRBD1|TRBV19
CASSPRDRDGYTF
TGTGCCAGTAGTCCGAGGGACAGGGATGGCTACACCTTC
>TRBJ2-1|.|.|TRBV5-4
CASSLAGEQFF
TGTGCCAGCAGCTTGGCCGGGGAGCAGTTCTTC
>TRBJ2-4|.|TRBD1|TRBV5-8
CASSLGQGNKNIQYF
TGTGCCAGCAGCTTGGGACAGGGGAACAAAAACATTCAGTACTTC
>TRBJ1-6|.|TRBD1|TRBV25-1
CASGTGGARNSPLHF
TGTGCCAGTGGGACAGGGGGCGCAAGGAATTCACCCCTCCACTTT
>TRBJ1-6|.|.|TRBV23-1
CASSQPPGWGNYNSPLHF
TGCGCCAGCAGTCAGCCTCCCGGCTGGGGTAACTATAATTCACCCCTCCACTTT
>TRBJ2-1|.|TRBD2|TRBV3-1/TRBV3-2
CASSQRGGDNEQFF
TGTGCCAGCAGCCAACGGGGGGGGGACAATGAGCAGTTCTTC
>TRBJ2-7|few|.|TRBV19
CASSVGDHSYEQYF
TGTGCCAGTAGTGTCGGGGACCACTCCTACGAGCAGTACTTC
>TRBJ2-1|.|TRBD2|TRBV10-2
CASRTSGGALNEQFF
TGCGCCAGCAGAACGAGCGGGGGGGCCCTCAATGAGCAGTTCTTC
>TRBJ1-5|few|.|TRBV6-5
CASSKGTQPQHF
TGTGCCAGCAGCAAAGGCACCCAGCCCCAGCATTTT
>TRBJ1-2|few|.|TRBV7-9
CASSTGTTHGYTF
TGTGCCAGCAGCACCGGGACAACCCATGGCTACACCTTC
>TRBJ2-5|.|TRBD1|TRBV7-2
CASSLVTGGTETQYF
TGTGCCAGCAGCTTAGTAACAGGGGGCACAGAGACCCAGTACTTC
>TRBJ1-1|.|.|TRBV10-3
CAIALGAGRNTEAFF
TGTGCCATCGCCCTCGGGGCAGGGAGGAACACTGAAGCTTTCTTT
>TRBJ2-1|.|.|TRBV28
CAIGSYNEQFF
TGTGCCATCGGTTCCTACAATGAGCAGTTCTTC
>TRBJ2-7|medium-sized|TRBD1|TRBV7-9
CASSAPGQGSYEQYF
TGTGCCAGCAGCGCCCCGGGACAGGGTTCGTACGAGCAGTACTTC
>TRBJ2-1|.|TRBD2|TRBV4-1
CASSQLAGVGNEQFF
TGCGCCAGCAGCCAACTAGCGGGAGTGGGCAATGAGCAGTTCTTC
>TRBJ2-5|.|.|TRBV20-1
CSATLVAVQYF
TGCAGTGCCACATTGGTAGCGGTCCAGTACTTC
>TRBJ1-2|.|.|TRBV4-3
CASSQDTFPYGYTF
TGCGCCAGCAGCCAAGACACTTTCCCTTATGGCTACACCTTC
>TRBJ2-7|few|.|TRBV7-2
CASSLGPNAYEQYF
TGTGCCAGCAGCCTGGGACCGAACGCCTACGAGCAGTACTTC
>TRBJ1-2|.|.|TRBV9
CASSAPSTGYTF
TGTGCCAGCAGCGCCCCGTCCACTGGCTACACCTTC
>TRBJ2-5|few|TRBD1|TRBV5-1
CASSPGSGQGTQYF
TGCGCCAGCAGCCCCGGATCGGGACAGGGGACCCAGTACTTC
>TRBJ1-2|.|.|TRBV4-3
CASSQEAGRGQGYGYTF
TGCGCCAGCAGCCAAGAGGCCGGCCGGGGGCAAGGCTATGGCTACACCTTC
>TRBJ2-1|.|.|TRBV4-1
CATRNPATYEQFF
TGCGCCACACGTAACCCAGCGACGTATGAGCAGTTCTTC
>TRBJ2-7|.|TRBD1|TRBV3-1/TRBV3-2
CASSQGQGIGEQYF
TGTGCCAGCAGCCAAGGACAGGGGATAGGTGAGCAGTACTTC
>TRBJ2-7|few|.|TRBV7-2
CASSPRAYEQYF
TGTGCCAGCAGCCCTAGAGCCTACGAGCAGTACTTC